This T cell receptor beta chain was identified in a study of blood T cell repertoires in COVID-19. Study in general: Sample material is recorded as cDNA or gDNA derived from T cells, B-cell-depleted T cells, or PBMCs.

V dropped 0 bases and J dropped 4; count of bases not matched to a gene: 1. The CDR3 sequence is 15 residues long. Germline CDR1 MNHEY, CDR2 SVGAGI. Profiled with immunoSEQ multiplex PCR; TCRdb holds only in-frame clones, not every one. The table records 150,000 to 200,000 clones, about 87% of them present only once. This receptor was obtained from a middle-aged man with active or convalescent COVID-19. Input material: peripheral blood. The chain combines TRBV6-5 with TRBJ2-7; 12 bases line up with TRBD2. Here the CDR3 reads CASSYSTSGGYEQYF. The CDR3 DNA sequence: TGTGCCAGCAGTTACTCGACTAGCGGGGGTTACGAGCAGTACTTC.